This T cell receptor beta chain is drawn from a study of blood T cell repertoires in COVID-19. In the study overall: Material from acute and convalescent COVID-19 was sourced from the United States, Italy and Spain. In each case, the material was cDNA or gDNA derived from T cells, B-cell-depleted T cells, or PBMCs.

Germline CDR1 is SGHTA and CDR2 is FQGNSA. V lost 6 bases and J 7 bases, leaving 16 bases between the germline ends. CDR3 length equals 14 residues. Method: immunoSEQ multiplex PCR; TCRdb's copy keeps in-frame clones and lacks some. In the table there are about 220,000 clones, over 60% of which are singletons. The specimen was peripheral blood. The rearrangement links TRBV7-2 to TRBJ1-5; a weak D match, TRBD1 (6 bases). This TCR was sampled from a woman aged 70-85 years with acute or convalescent COVID-19. The CDR3 DNA reads as TGTGCCAGCAGACCAGGACAGTCGGGGCAGCCCCAGCATTTT. Translated, it gives CASRPGQSGQPQHF.